This entry lists 24 T cell receptor beta chains sequenced from one sample in a study of CD4 T cells in relation to SARS-CoV-2 and coronaviruses. Before the COVID-19 pandemic, during about 2010-2018, CD4+ T cells were taken from unexposed donors. CD4+ T cells were isolated from the cells after roughly 11 days of culture. Sequencing used immunoSEQ multiplex PCR; TCRdb keeps in-frame clones, though not all of them. In the table there are tens of thousands of clones, about 76% of which are singletons. These receptors lack a known antigen. Input material: CD4+ T cells from PBMCs, cultured in vitro. Receptors originate from a human donor in good health.

The J gene is TRBJ1-1, the V gene TRBV30; D is uncertain. V was shortened by 0 bases and J by 2 bases, with 7 bases between the two germline ends. The CDR3 extends over 13 amino acids. Germline-derived CDR1 and CDR2 are GTSNPN and SVGIG (reference sequence). The CDR3 spells CAWSVDANTEAFF. CDR3 DNA sequence: TGTGCCTGGAGTGTAGACGCCAACACTGAAGCTTTCTTT.

This clone was seen a few times. V and J are TRBV6-4 and TRBJ2-1, with 10 nucleotides matching TRBD2. V gave up 0 bases and J gave up 7 bases; unmatched junction bases: 0. CDR3 length equals 14 residues. CDR1 is MRHNA and CDR2 is SNTAGT in the germline V gene. CDR3 DNA sequence: TGTGCCAGCAGTGACTCGACTAGCGGGAATGAGCAGTTCTTC. This sequence encodes CASSDSTSGNEQFF.

V usage is TRBV18 and J usage is TRBJ1-5; 7 bases fit TRBD1. CDR1 and CDR2 (germline): KGHSH, LQKENI. This CDR3 has 14 amino acids. J was trimmed by 4 bases and V by 6 bases; bases with no gene match: 6. The CDR3 loop is CASSENRGNQPQHF. CDR3 in DNA: TGTGCCAGCTCGGAAAACAGGGGAAATCAGCCCCAGCATTTT.

The rearrangement uses TRBV30 and TRBJ2-3, with TRBD2 matching 8 bases. The V gene end was trimmed by 4 bases and the J gene end by 4 bases; junction bases not matched to a gene: 7. The CDR3 is made up of 14 amino acids. Per the germline V gene, CDR1 is GTSNPN and CDR2 is SVGIG (reference sequence). Here the CDR3 DNA reads TGTGCCTGGATAAAGCGGGAGAGGGCAGATACGCAGTATTTT. The encoded protein is CAWIKRERADTQYF.

The chain has TRBV24-1 and TRBJ2-3, with 7 positions matching TRBD1. The CDR3 has 15 residues. The junction had 4 bases not matched to a gene; V was cut back by 3 bases and J by 2 bases. Germline-derived CDR1 and CDR2 are KGHDR and SFDVKD. The CDR3 protein is CATSDPGTVTDTQYF. CDR3 nucleotides: TGTGCCACCAGTGATCCCGGGACAGTCACAGATACGCAGTATTTT.

The chain joins TRBV7-9 to TRBJ2-3; TRBD2 matches at 8 bases. CDR1 and CDR2 from the germline V gene are SEHNR and FQNEAQ (reference sequence). CDR3 length equals 14 residues. Trimming took 2 bases from V and 14 from J; bases not matched to a gene: 12. The CDR3 is CASSLPRTSPLLYF. As DNA, the CDR3 is TGTGCCAGCAGCTTACCTCGGACTAGCCCCCTCTTGTATTTT.

The rearrangement uses TRBV7-6 and TRBJ2-1; 7 bases agree with TRBD2. The CDR3 is made up of 18 amino acids. Trimming took 1 base from V and 8 from J; bases not matched to a gene: 17. The germline V gene has CDR1 SGHVS and CDR2 FNYEAQ. The CDR3 here is CASSLGHPTGGSLYEQFF. The CDR3 DNA reads TGTGCCAGCAGCTTAGGCCACCCGACTGGCGGGAGTTTATATGAGCAGTTCTTC.

V and J are TRBV5-1 and TRBJ2-2, with 7 bases that match TRBD2. The junction had 13 bases not matched to a gene; V was cut back by 4 bases and J by 7 bases. CDR1 and CDR2 from the germline V gene are SGHRS and YFSETQ. This CDR3 is built from 16 residues. CDR3 region: CASSAPGLAAGGELFF. CDR3 in DNA: TGCGCCAGCAGCGCGCCGGGGCTAGCGGCGGGCGGGGAGCTGTTTTTT. The entire variable domain, with the rest obtained from reference TRBV5-1 and TRBJ2-2, is as follows: KAGVTQTPRYLIKTRGQQVTLSCSPISGHRSVSWYQQTPGQGLQFLFEYFSETQRNKGNFPGRFSGRQFSNSRSEMNVSTLELGDSALYLCASSAPGLAAGGELFFGEGSRLTVL.

This clone appeared once. The V and J genes are TRBV7-8 and TRBJ2-7, with 11 bases that match TRBD1. The CDR3 covers 16 residues. Per germline, CDR1 SGHVS and CDR2 FQNEAQ. Trimming at V came to 1 base and at J to 4 bases, leaving 6 bases not matched to a gene. CDR3 in DNA: TGTGCCAGCAGCTTAGATACGGGACAGGGGGGTTACGAGCAGTACTTC. It yields the protein CASSLDTGQGGYEQYF.

This clone was observed a single time. Other DNA sequences from this sample encode an identical CDR3 as well. The V call is TRBV11-2, the J call TRBJ2-5, with TRBD1 identical over 7 bases. Germline loops: CDR1 SGHAT, CDR2 FQNNGV. This CDR3 is built from 15 residues. J was trimmed by 5 bases and V by 5 bases; bases with no gene match: 11. The CDR3 DNA follows: TGTGCCAGCAGCCGTTCTGAAGACAGGGTTGAGACCCAGTACTTC. It specifies CASSRSEDRVETQYF.

This clone was seen a handful of times. CDR3 nucleotides: TGTGCCATCAGTGAGTCGAGGGAGAAGCATGAAAAACTGTTTTTT. It is translated as CAISESREKHEKLFF. The chain has TRBV10-3 and TRBJ1-4; D gene ambiguous. Germline V gives CDR1 ENHRY, CDR2 SYGVKD. Trimming stripped 0 bases from V and 6 bases from J, with 11 bases between. This CDR3 has 15 residues.

This sequence joins TRBV19 and TRBJ1-1; D uncertain. Between the trimmed V and J ends, which lost 6 bases and 0 bases, there was a span of 11 bases. The germline CDR1 and CDR2 sequences are LNHDA and SQIVND (reference sequence). CDR3 length: 14 residues. The CDR3 DNA reads TGTGCCAGTAGACGTTGGAATATGAACACTGAAGCTTTCTTT. Its protein is CASRRWNMNTEAFF.

This clone has only one observation. This chain joins TRBV19 and TRBJ1-1; D unclear. Germline assignment: CDR1 LNHDA and CDR2 SQIVND (reference sequence). V shed 2 bases and J shed 0 bases, with 7 bases lying between them. There are 14 residues in the CDR3. The CDR3 loop is CASSIFGMNTEAFF. The CDR3 DNA reads as TGTGCCAGTAGTATATTCGGCATGAACACTGAAGCTTTCTTT. Full variable domain (missing parts from reference TRBV19 and TRBJ1-1): DGGITQSPKYLFRKEGQNVTLSCEQNLNHDAMYWYRQDPGQGLRLIYYSQIVNDFQKGDIAEGYSVSREKKESFPLTVTSAQKNPTAFYLCASSIFGMNTEAFFGQGTRLTVV.

This chain connects TRBV7-9 to TRBJ2-5, with D uncertain. The germline CDR1 and CDR2 sequences are SEHNR and FQNEAQ (reference sequence). CDR3 size: 12 residues. The V end lost 0 bases, the J end lost 4 bases, and 3 bases lay between the germline ends. CDR3 nucleotides: TGTGCCAGCAGCTTAGCGGGAGAGACCCAGTACTTC. This sequence encodes CASSLAGETQYF.

The V gene is TRBV19, the J gene TRBJ2-3; perhaps D is TRBD1 or TRBD2 (5 bases each). Germline V gene sequence: CDR1 LNHDA, CDR2 SQIVND (reference sequence). Trimming took off 5 bases at V and 6 bases at J, with 9 bases between the two ends. The CDR3 is 12 residues long. The CDR3 coding sequence is TGTGCCAGTAGTCCGGGGCAGGATACGCAGTATTTT. This codes for CASSPGQDTQYF.

This clone was seen a single time. V gene TRBV11-3 combines with J gene TRBJ2-3; D assignment may be TRBD1 or TRBD2 (5 bases each). The germline CDR1 and CDR2 sequences are SGHNT and YENEEA. The V end was cut by 1 base, the J end by 2 bases, with 16 bases between. The CDR3 runs to 17 residues. The CDR3 DNA is TGTGCCAGCAGCTTAGGTGGGGCTAGCCTCAACACAGATACGCAGTATTTT. Its translation: CASSLGGASLNTDTQYF.

The rearrangement joins TRBV30 to TRBJ1-1; 9 bases line up with TRBD1. The CDR3 is made up of 16 amino acids. The germline V gene encodes CDR1 GTSNPN and CDR2 SVGIG (reference sequence). After removal of 1 base from V and 5 bases from J, the junction contained 11 bases not matched to a gene. The CDR3 region is CAWSDTGQGLRTEAFF. DNA of the CDR3: TGTGCCTGGAGTGACACCGGACAGGGGTTGAGAACTGAAGCTTTCTTT.

The rearrangement joins TRBV12-3 or TRBV12-4 to TRBJ2-2; D may be TRBD2 (7 bases). V was trimmed by 7 bases and J by 5 bases, leaving 8 bases between them. The CDR3 has 12 residues. This chain's CDR3 is CASKGGTGELFF. The CDR3 nucleotides are TGTGCCAGCAAGGGGGGGACCGGGGAGCTGTTTTTT.

The V call is TRBV5-1, the J call TRBJ2-3, with TRBD2 as a possible D gene (6 bases). The length of the CDR3 is 15 residues. V gave up 2 bases and J gave up 5 bases, with 15 bases separating them. Germline values: CDR1 SGHRS, CDR2 YFSETQ. The CDR3 spells CASSLPGLTGDTQYF. The DNA of the CDR3 is TGCGCCAGCAGCTTACCGGGACTGACCGGAGATACGCAGTATTTT. Combining the CDR3 with reference TRBV5-1 and TRBJ2-3 gives the whole variable domain KAGVTQTPRYLIKTRGQQVTLSCSPISGHRSVSWYQQTPGQGLQFLFEYFSETQRNKGNFPGRFSGRQFSNSRSEMNVSTLELGDSALYLCASSLPGLTGDTQYFGPGTRLTVL.

The rearrangement joins TRBV5-1 to TRBJ2-1; 8 nucleotides align to TRBD1. Per germline, CDR1 SGHRS and CDR2 YFSETQ. The CDR3 extends over 16 amino acids. The ends lost 4 bases at V and 3 bases at J; junction bases unmatched: 9. This CDR3 reads CASSIDRGRFYNEQFF. The CDR3 DNA sequence: TGCGCCAGCAGCATCGACAGGGGTCGTTTCTACAATGAGCAGTTCTTC.

J is TRBJ2-7 and V is TRBV10-3; D is unresolved. This CDR3 is built from 14 residues. Per germline, CDR1 ENHRY and CDR2 SYGVKD. The V and J ends lost 0 bases and 9 bases respectively, with 15 bases between them. CDR3 coding DNA: TGTGCCATCAGTGAGTCGGGTTCTCTGGTGGGGCAGTACTTC. Its translation is CAISESGSLVGQYF.

This chain uses TRBV5-4 with TRBJ2-7; 9 bases match TRBD1. With 3 bases clipped from V and 3 bases from J, the junction kept 7 bases outside the gene matches. This CDR3 spans 15 amino acids. Looked up from germline, CDR1 is SGHNT and CDR2 is YYREEE (reference sequence). This chain's CDR3 is CASSWGQGGFYEQYF. CDR3 in DNA: TGTGCCAGCAGCTGGGGACAGGGAGGTTTCTACGAGCAGTACTTC.

This clone was detected once. The V call is TRBV19, the J call TRBJ2-3; 7 nucleotides agree with TRBD2. The CDR3 is 15 amino acids. The J segment lost 5 bases and the V segment lost 5 bases, leaving 10 bases of the junction unmatched. Germline V gives CDR1 LNHDA, CDR2 SQIVND (reference sequence). CDR3 coding DNA: TGTGCCAGTAGTGTAAGCGGGAATTTCTTAGATACGCAGTATTTT. Its translation is CASSVSGNFLDTQYF.

This sequence joins TRBV9 and TRBJ2-5; 9 bases agree with TRBD2. The V and J ends lost 0 bases and 5 bases, in that order; junction bases with no gene match: 5. Germline V gives CDR1 SGDLS, CDR2 YYNGEE. This CDR3 region has 15 residues. CDR3 in DNA: TGTGCCAGCAGCGTAGGTAGCGGGAGTATGGAGACCCAGTACTTC. This codes for CASSVGSGSMETQYF.